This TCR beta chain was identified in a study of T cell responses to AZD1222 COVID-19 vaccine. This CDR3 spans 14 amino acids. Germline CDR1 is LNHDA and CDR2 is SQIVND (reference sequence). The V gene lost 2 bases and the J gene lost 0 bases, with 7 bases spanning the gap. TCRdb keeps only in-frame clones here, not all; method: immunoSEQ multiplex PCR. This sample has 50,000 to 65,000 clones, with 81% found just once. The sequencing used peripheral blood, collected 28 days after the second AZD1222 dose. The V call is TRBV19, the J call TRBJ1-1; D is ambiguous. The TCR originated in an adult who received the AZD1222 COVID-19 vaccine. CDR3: CASSISRVNTEAFF. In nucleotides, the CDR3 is TGTGCCAGTAGTATAAGCCGAGTGAACACTGAAGCTTTCTTT.